This record covers a single T cell receptor beta chain. The data derive from a study of CXCR3-negative and CXCR3-positive naive CD8 T cells. CDR3 length: 12 residues. Libraries were UMI-labeled 5' RACE TRB cDNA. TCRdb reprocessed the 5' RACE reads; each CDR3 protein has one entry and no DNA is given. The sample table includes about 80,000 distinct CDR3 sequences. The genes are TRBV12-3 or TRBV12-4 and TRBJ2-5. The clonotype was recovered from a human donor in good health. Some clones in this sample may be carry-over from other donors' samples. Sequencing was performed on naive CXCR3- CD8+ T cells from blood. Subset in this sample: CD45RO-CCR7+CD27+CD95- naive CD8+ T cells lacking CXCR3 (TNR3-). This CDR3 reads CASSLNGETQYF.